This T cell receptor beta chain was profiled in a study of cytomegalovirus exposure and HLA in healthy donors. Whole-study results and caveats: According to an earlier analysis, most TCR beta V segments yielded productive rearrangements about 87% or about 30% of the time. Reportedly, TCR beta sequences accurately predicted HLA-A and HLA-B alleles in most subjects.

Of note for this clone: What it binds is not known.

The PCR contained 60 Vbeta and 13 Jbeta primers. Some clones are missing from TCRdb's copy, which holds only in-frame ones; the method was immunoSEQ multiplex PCR. In the table there are about 130,000 clones, less than 85% of which are singletons. Trimming took 1 base from V and 6 from J, leaving 10 bases between them. The CDR3 is made up of 14 amino acids. The V gene's germline CDR1 is MGHRA and CDR2 YSYEKL. Regarding donors, all were healthy bone marrow donors. Sequences were obtained from PBMCs. The receptor's source is a man aged 30-40 years in good health and CMV-seropositive. This sequence joins TRBV4-1 and TRBJ1-5; D perhaps matches TRBD1 (6 bases). The DNA of the CDR3 is TGCGCCAGCAGCCAAGGGACAGATGGTCAGCCCCAGCATTTT. Protein sequence: CASSQGTDGQPQHF.